This TCR beta chain was documented in a study of lymphopenia after photon versus proton radiotherapy. Findings of the study overall: Authors raise, but do not show, better survival with proton therapy. Post-nadir diversity loss with photons came from oligoclonal expansion, particularly CD8+ Temra cells.

TCRdb's copy holds only in-frame clones and misses some; the assay was immunoSEQ multiplex PCR. The table includes 25,000 to 35,000 clones, almost 90% detected once. Details on this clone: The antigen remains undetermined.

The V segment lost 5 bases and the J segment 7 bases; nucleotides outside the gene matches: 10. The CDR3 is 14 amino acids. Looked up from germline, CDR1 is KGHSH and CDR2 is LQKENI. The genes are TRBV18 and TRBJ2-7; 8 nucleotides line up with TRBD1. The specimen comprised peripheral blood, sampled from a patient treated with photon-based radiotherapy. The clonotype was recovered from a woman between 45 and 60 years old with pancreatic cancer. CDR3 nucleotides: TGTGCCAGCTCAGAGCGGACAGGGCTGGGGGAGCAGTACTTC. Translating it yields CASSERTGLGEQYF.